This section outlines one T cell receptor (beta chain) sequence together with its context. The antigen is unknown. Time point meaning: patch test 2, 6 weeks after DPC sensitization. The sample's treatment: therapeutic diphenylcyclopropenone sensitization with weekly scalp DPC. Unfractionated whole blood yielded total RNA. The CDR3 contains 13 residues. The germline V gene has CDR1 SGHRS and CDR2 YFSETQ. The germline V and J ends were trimmed by 2 bases and 5 bases, with 11 bases remaining between them. This sample is part of a study of human T cells and chemical hapten exposure. Study-level findings and limits: No shift was seen in TCRs above 1 in 1000 frequency with DPC sensitization.

In the authors' methods: Ranging from about 23,224 to 750,000, TCR counts per sample had a median value of around 94,000. Using its own MiXCR run on the RACE reads, TCRdb lists one record per CDR3 protein. These V and J calls are TCRdb output, not the study's own analysis. In the table there are roughly 96,000 distinct CDR3 sequences, approximately 8.6% of which are singletons. This clonotype originated in a woman between 35 and 50 years old with alopecia areata. Some clones in this sample may be carry-over from other donors' samples. V gene TRBV5-1 combines with J gene TRBJ2-7; TRBD1 might be the D (5 bases). Source: whole blood, taken in connection with sensitization to the hapten diphenylcyclopropenone (DPC). The DNA of the CDR3 is TGCGCCAGCAGCTTTACAGGCCGCAACGAGCAGTACTTC. This sequence encodes CASSFTGRNEQYF.